This section outlines one TCR beta chain sequence together with its context. Its matching antigen is unknown. Trimming took off 1 base at V and 0 bases at J, with 7 bases between the two ends. Germline V gene lookup returns CDR1 SGHKS and CDR2 YYEKEE (reference sequence). The CDR3 runs 14 residues. This sample was included in a study of OX40 agonist ivuxolimab in advanced cancers. About the research overall: Ivuxolimab doses were 0.01, 0.1, 0.3, 1.5, 3 or 10 mg/kg every 2 weeks. Partial responses, seen in three patients, involved one hepatocellular carcinoma and two cutaneous melanomas.

The table came from immunoSEQ multiplex PCR; TCRdb's copy has only in-frame clones and leaves some out. Among tens of thousands of clones listed, about 85% were seen once. Study-level points and caveats: More expanded clones were seen, on average, in CD8+ T cells than in CD4+.

Cycle 7 day 1, cycle 4 day 1, and baseline were the timepoints at which blood was sampled. The V and J genes are TRBV5-5 and TRBJ1-1; D ambiguous. The source material was CD4+ or CD8+ T cells sorted from blood, sampled in a trial of the OX40 agonist ivuxolimab. This clonotype was sampled from an adult with an advanced solid tumor such as melanoma, head and neck, liver or kidney cancer. This CDR3 reads CASSLSRMNTEAFF. CDR3 in DNA: TGTGCCAGCAGCTTGAGCCGGATGAACACTGAAGCTTTCTTT.